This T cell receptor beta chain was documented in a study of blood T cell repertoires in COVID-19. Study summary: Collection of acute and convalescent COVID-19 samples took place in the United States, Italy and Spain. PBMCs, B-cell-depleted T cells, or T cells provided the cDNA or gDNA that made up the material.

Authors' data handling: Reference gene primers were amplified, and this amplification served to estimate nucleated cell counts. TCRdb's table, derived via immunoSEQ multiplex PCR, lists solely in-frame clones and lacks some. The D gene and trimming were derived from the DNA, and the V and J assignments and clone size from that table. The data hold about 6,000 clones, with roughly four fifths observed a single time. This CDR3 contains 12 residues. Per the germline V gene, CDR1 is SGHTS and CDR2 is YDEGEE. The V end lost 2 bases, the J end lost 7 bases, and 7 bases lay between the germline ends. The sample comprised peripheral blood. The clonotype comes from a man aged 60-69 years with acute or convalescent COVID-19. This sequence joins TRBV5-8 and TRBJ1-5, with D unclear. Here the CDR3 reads CASSFPRQPQHF. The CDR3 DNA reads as TGTGCCAGCAGCTTCCCACGGCAGCCCCAGCATTTT. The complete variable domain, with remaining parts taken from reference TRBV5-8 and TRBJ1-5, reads EAGVTQSPTHLIKTRGQQATLRCSPISGHTSVYWYQQALGLGLQFLLWYDEGEERNRGNFPPRFSGRQFPNYSSELNVNALELEDSALYLCASSFPRQPQHFGDGTRLSIL.